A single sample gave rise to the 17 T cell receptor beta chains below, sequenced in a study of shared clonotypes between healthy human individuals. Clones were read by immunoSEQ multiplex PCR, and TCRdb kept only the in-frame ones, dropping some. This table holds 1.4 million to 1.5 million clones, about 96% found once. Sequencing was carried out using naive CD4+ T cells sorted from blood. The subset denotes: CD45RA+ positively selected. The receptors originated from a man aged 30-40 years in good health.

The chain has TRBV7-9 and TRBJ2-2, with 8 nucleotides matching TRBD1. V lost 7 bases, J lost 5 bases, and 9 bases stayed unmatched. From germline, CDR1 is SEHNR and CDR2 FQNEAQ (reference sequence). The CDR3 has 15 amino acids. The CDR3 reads CASNVGQGRTGELFF. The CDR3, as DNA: TGTGCCAGCAACGTAGGACAGGGTCGGACCGGGGAGCTGTTTTTT.

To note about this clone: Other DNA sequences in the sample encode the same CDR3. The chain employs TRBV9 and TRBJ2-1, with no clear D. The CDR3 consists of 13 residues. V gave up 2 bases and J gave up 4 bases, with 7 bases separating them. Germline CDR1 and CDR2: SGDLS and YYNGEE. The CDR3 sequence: CASSVGTYNEQFF. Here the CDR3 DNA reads TGTGCCAGCAGCGTGGGAACTTACAATGAGCAGTTCTTC.

This CDR3 reads CAAELQETQYF. As DNA, the CDR3 is TGTGCGGCAGAGTTACAAGAGACCCAGTACTTC. The chain is built from TRBV21-1 and TRBJ2-5. TRBV21-1 is a pseudogene locus. The CDR3 covers 11 residues.

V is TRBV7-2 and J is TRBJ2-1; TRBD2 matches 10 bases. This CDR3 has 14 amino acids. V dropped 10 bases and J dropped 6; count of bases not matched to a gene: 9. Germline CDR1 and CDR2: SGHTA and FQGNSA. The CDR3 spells CATLLAGGFNEQFF. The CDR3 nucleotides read TGTGCCACCCTCTTAGCGGGAGGCTTCAATGAGCAGTTCTTC.

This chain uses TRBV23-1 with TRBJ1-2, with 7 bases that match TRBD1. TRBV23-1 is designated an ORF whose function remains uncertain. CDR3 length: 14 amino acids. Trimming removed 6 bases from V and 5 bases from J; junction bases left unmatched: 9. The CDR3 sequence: CASRTGAPLYGYTF. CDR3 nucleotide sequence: TGCGCCAGCAGAACAGGGGCGCCGTTATATGGCTACACCTTC.

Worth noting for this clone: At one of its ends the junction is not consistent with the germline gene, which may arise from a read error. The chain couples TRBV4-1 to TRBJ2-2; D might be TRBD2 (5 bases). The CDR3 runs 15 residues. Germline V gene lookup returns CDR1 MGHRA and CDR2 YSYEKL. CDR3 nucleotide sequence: TGCGCCAGCAGCCACTTGCTAGGAGGCACCCGGGAGCTGTTTTTT. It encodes CASSHLLGGTRELFF.

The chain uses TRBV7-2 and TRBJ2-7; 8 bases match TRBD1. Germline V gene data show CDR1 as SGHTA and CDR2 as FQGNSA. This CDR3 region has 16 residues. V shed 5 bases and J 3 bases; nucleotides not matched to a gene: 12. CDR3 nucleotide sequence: TGTGCCAGCAGCACGGGACAGGTAACTACCGACTACGAGCAGTACTTC. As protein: CASSTGQVTTDYEQYF.

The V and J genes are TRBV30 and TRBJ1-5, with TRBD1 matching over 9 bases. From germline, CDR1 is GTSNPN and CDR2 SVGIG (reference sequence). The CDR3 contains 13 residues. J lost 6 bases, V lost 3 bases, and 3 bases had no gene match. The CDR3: CAWSRQGVQPQHF. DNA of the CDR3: TGTGCCTGGAGCCGACAGGGGGTTCAGCCCCAGCATTTT.

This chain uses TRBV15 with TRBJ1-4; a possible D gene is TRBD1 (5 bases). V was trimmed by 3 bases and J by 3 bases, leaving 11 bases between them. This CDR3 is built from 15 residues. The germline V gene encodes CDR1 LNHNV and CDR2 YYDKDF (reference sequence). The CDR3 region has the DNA TGTGCCACCAGCAGCCCCGGGGCCGCTAATGAAAAACTGTTTTTT. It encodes CATSSPGAANEKLFF.

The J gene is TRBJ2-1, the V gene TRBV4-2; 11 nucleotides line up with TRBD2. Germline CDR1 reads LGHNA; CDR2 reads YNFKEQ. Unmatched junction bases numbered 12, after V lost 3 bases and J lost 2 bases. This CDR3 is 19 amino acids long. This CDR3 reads CASSQKDRAGLAAYNEQFF. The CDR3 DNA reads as TGTGCCAGCAGCCAGAAAGATAGGGCGGGACTAGCGGCCTACAATGAGCAGTTCTTC.

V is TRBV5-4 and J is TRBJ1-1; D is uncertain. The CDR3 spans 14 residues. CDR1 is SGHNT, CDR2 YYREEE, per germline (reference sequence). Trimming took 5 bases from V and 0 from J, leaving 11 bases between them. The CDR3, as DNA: TGTGCCAGCAGTCTGGCAACGGTGAACACTGAAGCTTTCTTT. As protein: CASSLATVNTEAFF.

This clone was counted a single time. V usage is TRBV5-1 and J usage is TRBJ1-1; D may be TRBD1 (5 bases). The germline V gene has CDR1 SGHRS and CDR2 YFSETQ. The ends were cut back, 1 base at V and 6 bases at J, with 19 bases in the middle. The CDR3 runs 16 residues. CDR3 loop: CASSLMTAFPEAEAFF. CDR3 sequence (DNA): TGCGCCAGCAGCTTGATGACAGCTTTCCCCGAAGCTGAAGCTTTCTTT.

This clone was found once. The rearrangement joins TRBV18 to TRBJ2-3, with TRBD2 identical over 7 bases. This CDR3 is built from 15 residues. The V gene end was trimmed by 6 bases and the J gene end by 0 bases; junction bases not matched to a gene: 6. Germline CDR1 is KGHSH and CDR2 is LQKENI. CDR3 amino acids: CASSGTTPSTDTQYF. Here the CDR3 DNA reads TGTGCCAGCTCCGGGACTACTCCTAGCACAGATACGCAGTATTTT. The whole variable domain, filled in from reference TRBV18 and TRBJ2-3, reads NAGVMQNPRHLVRRRGQEARLRCSPMKGHSHVYWYRQLPEEGLKFMVYLQKENIIDESGMPKERFSAEFPKEGPSILRIQQVVRGDSAAYFCASSGTTPSTDTQYFGPGTRLTVL.

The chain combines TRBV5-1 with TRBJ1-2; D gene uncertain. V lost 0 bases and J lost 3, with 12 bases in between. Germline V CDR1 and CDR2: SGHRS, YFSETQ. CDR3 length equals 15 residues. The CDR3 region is CASSLERADYYGYTF. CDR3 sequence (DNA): TGCGCCAGCAGCTTGGAGAGGGCGGACTACTATGGCTACACCTTC.

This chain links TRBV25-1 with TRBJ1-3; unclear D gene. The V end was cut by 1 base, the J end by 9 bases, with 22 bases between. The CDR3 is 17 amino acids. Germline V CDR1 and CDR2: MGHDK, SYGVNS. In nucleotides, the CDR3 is TGTGCCAGCAGTGAATCCACGGGGAGGGTTCATCGGGGCACCATATATTTT. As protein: CASSESTGRVHRGTIYF. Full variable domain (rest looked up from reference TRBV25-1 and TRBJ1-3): EADIYQTPRYLVIGTGKKITLECSQTMGHDKMYWYQQDPGMELHLIHYSYGVNSTEKGDLSSESTVSRIRTEHFPLTLESARPSHTSQYLCASSESTGRVHRGTIYFGEGSWLTVV.

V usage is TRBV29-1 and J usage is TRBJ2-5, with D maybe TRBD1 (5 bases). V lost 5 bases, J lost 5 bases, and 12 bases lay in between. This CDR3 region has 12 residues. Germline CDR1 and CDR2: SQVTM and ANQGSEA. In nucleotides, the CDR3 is TGCAGCGTTTACCCAGGGTGGGAGACCCAGTACTTC. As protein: CSVYPGWETQYF.

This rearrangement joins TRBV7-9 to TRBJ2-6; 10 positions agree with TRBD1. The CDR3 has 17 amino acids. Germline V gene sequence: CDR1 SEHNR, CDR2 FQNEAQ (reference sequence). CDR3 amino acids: CDSGEDRGSSGANVLTF. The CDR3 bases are TGTGACTCGGGAGAGGACAGGGGGTCCTCTGGGGCCAACGTCCTGACTTTC.